Listed here is a single T cell receptor (beta chain). The antigen is unknown. The conserved final phenylalanine or tryptophan is absent from the CDR3, which likely points to a read error. This entry is derived from a study of cytomegalovirus exposure and HLA in healthy donors. Study-wide results and caveats: The records held CMV serostatus as the only immune exposure information. Data from an earlier analysis indicated that most TCR beta V segments were productive either about 87% or about 30% of the time.

V lost 5 bases and J lost 0; bases outside the gene matches: 12. Germline lookup yields CDR1 SNHLY and CDR2 FYNNEI. CDR3 size: 18 residues. The study ran its PCR with 60 Vbeta and 13 Jbeta primers. Measured with immunoSEQ multiplex PCR; TCRdb has only the in-frame clones, and not every one. This sample has 60,000 to 80,000 clones; about 77% occur once, and the top ten carry less than 7%. The source of this sequence is a woman in her thirties in good health and CMV-seronegative. The chain carries TRBV2 and TRBJ2-7; 11 bases are a match to TRBD2. The specimen sequenced was PBMCs. The DNA of the CDR3 is TGTGCCAGCAGTCCCCCCGGGACTAGCGGTCCTAGCTCCTACGAGCAGTACATC. Translation: CASSPPGTSGPSSYEQYI.